The subject of this entry is one TCR beta chain. What antigen it recognizes has not been identified. No per-base quality is available; no much larger clone lies one base away. Trimmed from V: 4 bases; trimmed from J: 7 bases; junction bases lacking a gene match: 3. CDR1 SGHTA and CDR2 FQGNSA were looked up in the germline V gene. The CDR3 runs 14 residues from the cysteine to the phenylalanine. Only CDR3 DNA remains: 42 bases, in frame from the first base. The data originate from a study of blood T cell repertoires in COVID-19 (TCRdb year 2020). In terms of the full investigation: Collaborator samples came from the United States, Italy and Spain and covered acute and convalescent phases of COVID-19. Samples came from the ongoing ImmuneRACE study (first 160 participants) plus 1,254 subjects from 6 global collaborators. Where HLA class I and class II types were available, the types were taken from metadata supplied by the sample provider, not from assay-based typing. A de-identified subject ID, COVID-19 status, age in years and sex were almost always included in the sample metadata. The repertoires were released in a freely available public database intended as a resource for research on the immune response to SARS-CoV-2. The prospective study material was composed of cDNA or gDNA derived from T cells, B-cell-depleted T cells, or PBMCs. Subjects who had been exposed to COVID-19, were actively infected with it, or had recovered from it provided the deeply sampled blood TCRbeta repertoires that made up the dataset.

General study outcomes and caveats: The quantity of clinical and demographic metadata differed by source and by participant and was supplied without curation.

Collaborating institutions collected whole blood in K2EDTA tubes following their own protocols. For TCRbeta analysis, collaborators shipped samples in one of three forms: frozen whole blood, isolated PBMCs, or DNA extracted from either of those sample types. TCRbeta CDR3 regions were amplified from genomic DNA by means of the immunoSEQ Assay, a bias-controlled multiplex PCR. In the original analysis: The number of nucleated cells in each sample was estimated by amplification of reference gene primers within the assay. To quantify the absolute abundance of each unique TCRbeta CDR3 rearrangement, sequence reads were collapsed and filtered. For each sample, productive Simpson clonality was calculated as the square root of Simpson's diversity index across productive rearrangements. This is the immuneACCESS table as TCRdb keeps it, with only in-frame sequences that have V and J called. A part of the clones is gone; compared with another copy, unresolved V genes explain less than half, and the rest is unexplained. That table supplies the V and J calls and clone size; D and trimming were determined from the DNA. Here the sample has tens of thousands of clones; roughly 83% occur a single time. The ten largest clones take up more than 2% of the sample.

Input material: peripheral blood. Recombination joined TRBV7-2 with TRBJ1-6; TRBD1 aligns with 8 central bases. This clonotype was obtained from an older man with active or convalescent COVID-19. For the CDR3, the sequence is CASSSRTGNSPLHF. The DNA reads TGTGCCAGCAGCTCCAGGACAGGGAATTCACCCCTCCACTTT.